These 14 T cell receptor beta chains originate from one sample sequenced in a study of regulatory T cells in long-lasting Graves disease. The time point is: newly diagnosed GD, antithyroid drugs for less than 3 months. The TCR library used RNA extracted from PBMCs. To make TCR beta libraries, researchers used iRepertoire HTBI primers and Arm-PCR of CDR3 regions. In TCRdb, the multiplex PCR reads were re-called with MiXCR into one record per CDR3 protein. The table lists roughly 260,000 distinct CDR3 sequences, around 19% of them singletons. These data were also reused for a study on T cells in Graves' hyperthyroidism and ophthalmopathy.

The specimen comprised peripheral blood mononuclear cells (PBMCs), sampled at new diagnosis, from a patient treated with antithyroid drugs. The receptors come from a woman aged 25 to 39 with Graves disease.

The V and J genes are TRBV27 and TRBJ1-1, with a possible D match to TRBD1 (6 bases). This CDR3 spans 13 amino acids. Germline V gene lookup returns CDR1 MNHEY and CDR2 SMNVEV (reference sequence). V lost 5 bases and J 4 bases, leaving 11 bases between the germline ends. The CDR3 DNA is TGTGCCAGCAGTATAACACAGGGCACTGAAGCTTTCTTT. Translated, it gives CASSITQGTEAFF.

This clonotype was counted ten times or more. V and J are TRBV9 and TRBJ1-4; 9 positions agree with TRBD1. This CDR3 region has 13 residues. CDR1 and CDR2 from the germline V gene are SGDLS and YYNGEE. With 4 bases clipped from V and 14 bases from J, the junction kept 9 bases outside the gene matches. The CDR3 here is CASSPSTGGPLFF. CDR3 coding DNA: TGTGCCAGCAGCCCCTCGACAGGGGGTCCCCTGTTTTTT.

This clonotype was counted ten times or more. This chain joins TRBV12-3 or TRBV12-4 and TRBJ1-1; tentatively, D is TRBD1 (5 bases). The germline V and J ends were trimmed by 6 bases and 3 bases, with 20 bases remaining between them. The CDR3 sequence is 16 residues long. CDR3: CASSSGTAWRDTEAFF. The CDR3 DNA sequence: TGTGCCAGCAGCTCAGGGACCGCTTGGAGGGACACTGAAGCTTTCTTT.

This clonotype was detected a few times. The CDR3 region has the DNA TGTGCCAGCACCCTCCTCCTAGCGGATGAGCAGTTCTTC. Amino acids: CASTLLLADEQFF. The genes are TRBV6-1 and TRBJ2-1, with 7 nucleotides matching TRBD2. Germline V gene data show CDR1 as MNHNS and CDR2 as SASEGT. Losses at the gene ends were 7 bases for V and 8 bases for J; bases not matched to a gene: 8. This CDR3 is 13 amino acids long.

This clonotype was detected many times. The V gene is TRBV7-2, the J gene TRBJ2-5; D gene uncertain. V was pared by 5 bases and J by 2 bases, with 12 bases between. The CDR3 contains 14 residues. In germline, CDR1 is SGHTA, CDR2 FQGNSA. The CDR3 spells CASSPDKVQETQYF. Written as DNA, the CDR3 is TGTGCCAGCAGCCCAGACAAAGTTCAAGAGACCCAGTACTTC.

The J gene is TRBJ1-1, the V gene TRBV27; 9 nucleotides align to TRBD1. J was trimmed by 5 bases and V by 2 bases; bases with no gene match: 6. This CDR3 comprises 15 residues. Germline CDR1 reads MNHEY; CDR2 reads SMNVEV (reference sequence). The CDR3 sequence: CASSLATGGATEAFF. DNA of the CDR3: TGTGCCAGCAGTTTAGCCACAGGGGGCGCGACTGAAGCTTTCTTT.

The V gene is TRBV11-2, the J gene TRBJ1-1; TRBD1 matches 10 bases. The V gene end was trimmed by 5 bases and the J gene end by 8 bases; junction bases not matched to a gene: 8. CDR1 is SGHAT, CDR2 FQNNGV, per germline. The CDR3 has 14 amino acids. CDR3 residues: CASSPGQGDEEAFF. DNA of the CDR3: TGTGCCAGCAGCCCCGGACAGGGGGATGAGGAAGCTTTCTTT.

This clonotype was counted at least ten times. This chain joins TRBV27 and TRBJ1-1; no firm D call. The V gene's germline CDR1 is MNHEY and CDR2 SMNVEV (reference sequence). The CDR3 extends over 13 amino acids. Trimming stripped 1 base from V and 7 bases from J, with 10 bases between. Here the CDR3 DNA reads TGTGCCAGCAGTTTATTCTCGATGGGTGAAGCTTTCTTT. Translating gives CASSLFSMGEAFF.

This clonotype was seen repeatedly, ten times or more. The chain joins TRBV11-3 to TRBJ2-7, with D hard to call. Per germline, CDR1 SGHNT and CDR2 YENEEA. The CDR3 spans 13 residues. The germline V and J ends were trimmed by 5 bases and 4 bases, with 12 bases remaining between them. CDR3 sequence reads: CASSLNPGYEQYF. The CDR3 nucleotides read TGTGCCAGCAGCCTCAACCCCGGGTACGAGCAGTACTTC.

The V call is TRBV7-9, the J call TRBJ2-2, with 7 nucleotides matching TRBD1. The ends lost 7 bases at V and 3 bases at J; junction bases unmatched: 11. Germline CDR1 is SEHNR and CDR2 is FQNEAQ (reference sequence). The CDR3 runs to 16 residues. The CDR3 sequence: CASNEDGTADTGELFF. The CDR3 DNA reads as TGTGCCAGCAACGAAGACGGGACAGCAGACACCGGGGAGCTGTTTTTT. The full variable domain, completed using reference TRBV7-9 and TRBJ2-2, is DTGVSQNPRHKITKRGQNVTFRCDPISEHNRLYWYRQTLGQGPEFLTYFQNEAQLEKSRLLSDRFSAERPKGSFSTLEIQRTEQGDSAMYLCASNEDGTADTGELFFGEGSRLTVL.

The chain is built from TRBV2 and TRBJ1-2, with 7 bases that match TRBD1. The V gene's germline CDR1 is SNHLY and CDR2 FYNNEI. This CDR3 spans 14 amino acids. V was clipped by 3 bases and J by 2 bases; unmatched bases: 3. CDR3 DNA sequence: TGTGCCAGCAGTGACAGGGGGACGAACTATGGCTACACCTTC. Amino acids: CASSDRGTNYGYTF.

This clonotype was seen repeatedly, ten times or more. The chain carries TRBV7-2 and TRBJ1-1; D is ambiguous. Per the germline V gene, CDR1 is SGHTA and CDR2 is FQGNSA. Trimming removed 3 bases from V and 4 bases from J, with 15 bases in between. The CDR3 loop spans 15 amino acids. The DNA of the CDR3 is TGTGCCAGCAGCTTCGATATGGCGGGGATCACTGAAGCTTTCTTT. As protein: CASSFDMAGITEAFF.

Regarding this clonotype: This may arise from a read error, as a much more abundant clone is one base away. A read error is likely, as this CDR3 ends without the conserved phenylalanine or tryptophan. No DNA is shown, since the ends of the CDR3 on it are uncertain; the CDR3 is the one TCRdb lists. This chain joins TRBV11-2 and TRBJ1-1. Inclusive of both ends, the CDR3 amounts to 13 amino acids. Germline lookup yields CDR1 SGHAT and CDR2 FQNNGV. CDR3 in amino acids: CASKRPMNTEALS.

The V call is TRBV20-1, the J call TRBJ2-3; 11 bases are a match to TRBD2. CDR3 length: 18 residues. With 8 bases clipped from V and 0 bases from J, the junction kept 16 bases outside the gene matches. CDR1 DFQATT and CDR2 SNEGSKA come from the germline V gene (reference sequence). Written as DNA, the CDR3 is TGCAGTCCTGTAGCGGGGGGGTCGGGGACTCCTAGCACAGATACGCAGTATTTT. Translating gives CSPVAGGSGTPSTDTQYF.